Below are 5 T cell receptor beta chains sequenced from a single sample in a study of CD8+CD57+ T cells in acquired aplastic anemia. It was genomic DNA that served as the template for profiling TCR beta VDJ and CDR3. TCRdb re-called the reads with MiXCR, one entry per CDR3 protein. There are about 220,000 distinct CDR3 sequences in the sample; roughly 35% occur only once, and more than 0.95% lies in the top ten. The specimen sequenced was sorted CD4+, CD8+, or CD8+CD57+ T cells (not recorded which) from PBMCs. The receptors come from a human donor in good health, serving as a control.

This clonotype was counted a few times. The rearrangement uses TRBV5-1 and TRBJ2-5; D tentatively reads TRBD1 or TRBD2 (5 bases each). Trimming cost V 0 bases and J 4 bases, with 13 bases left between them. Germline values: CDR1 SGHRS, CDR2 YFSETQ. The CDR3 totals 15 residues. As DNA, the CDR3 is TGCGCCAGCAGCTTGGCGGGGCTAGGTGCAGAGACCCAGTACTTC. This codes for CASSLAGLGAETQYF.

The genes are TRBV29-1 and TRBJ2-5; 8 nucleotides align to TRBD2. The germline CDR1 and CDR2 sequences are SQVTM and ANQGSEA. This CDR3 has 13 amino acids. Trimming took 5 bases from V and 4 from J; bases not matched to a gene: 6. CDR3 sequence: CSVQSRGGETQYF. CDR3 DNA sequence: TGCAGCGTTCAAAGCCGGGGGGGAGAGACCCAGTACTTC.

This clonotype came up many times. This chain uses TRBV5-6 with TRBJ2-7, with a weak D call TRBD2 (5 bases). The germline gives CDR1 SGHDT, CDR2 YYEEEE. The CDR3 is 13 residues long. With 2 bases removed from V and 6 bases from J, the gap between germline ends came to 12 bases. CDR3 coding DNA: TGTGCCAGCAGCTTAGAGGGTGTGGGCGAGCAGTACTTC. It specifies CASSLEGVGEQYF.

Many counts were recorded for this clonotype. This CDR3 reads CASSPPRDGTEAFF. In DNA, the CDR3 is TGCGCCAGCAGCCCCCCCAGGGATGGCACTGAAGCTTTCTTT. This chain links TRBV5-1 with TRBJ1-1; D perhaps matches TRBD1 (5 bases). This CDR3 is 14 amino acids long. Trimming removed 4 bases at V and 4 bases at J, with 14 bases between. Looked up from germline, CDR1 is SGHRS and CDR2 is YFSETQ.

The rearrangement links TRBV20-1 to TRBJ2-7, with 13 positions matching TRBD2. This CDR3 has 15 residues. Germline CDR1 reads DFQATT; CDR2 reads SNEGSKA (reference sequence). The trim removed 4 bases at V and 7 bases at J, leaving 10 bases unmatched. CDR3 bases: TGCAGTGCTACCCCTGGACTAGCGGGGGCCTGGGAGCAGTACTTC. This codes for CSATPGLAGAWEQYF.